These 24 T cell receptor beta chains share one sample of origin, sequenced in a study of T cell responses to AZD1222 COVID-19 vaccine. Using immunoSEQ multiplex PCR, the repertoire was profiled, and TCRdb retains in-frame clones only, with some absent. In the table there are some 90,000 clones, about 85% of which are singletons. The specimen comprised peripheral blood, sampled on day 0 of AZD1222 vaccination. The origin of the receptors is an adult in good health.

The chain joins TRBV30 to TRBJ2-7; no clear D. This CDR3 contains 11 residues. Germline CDR1 GTSNPN, CDR2 SVGIG (reference sequence). The DNA for the CDR3 is TGTGGAGTGGGATCCAACTACGAGCAGTACTTC. As protein: CGVGSNYEQYF.

The chain joins TRBV29-1 to TRBJ1-4; maybe TRBD1 (6 bases). The CDR3 is 13 amino acids. The germline V gene has CDR1 SQVTM and CDR2 ANQGSEA. The germline V and J ends were trimmed by 4 bases and 2 bases, with 8 bases remaining between them. CDR3 loop: CSVAGQTNEKLFF. In DNA form, the CDR3 reads TGCAGCGTTGCCGGACAGACTAATGAAAAACTGTTTTTT.

This chain joins TRBV5-5 and TRBJ1-2, with 7 bases aligning to TRBD1. V lost 5 bases, J lost 0 bases, and 7 bases stayed unmatched. CDR3 length equals 15 residues. Germline V gives CDR1 SGHKS, CDR2 YYEKEE (reference sequence). CDR3 nucleotides: TGTGCCAGCAGGGTGGGCGGGACAGCTAACTATGGCTACACCTTC. This sequence encodes CASRVGGTANYGYTF.

V is TRBV4-2 and J is TRBJ2-1; TRBD2 might be the D (5 bases). The germline gives CDR1 LGHNA, CDR2 YNFKEQ. The CDR3 consists of 11 residues. Trimming took 1 base from V and 10 from J, leaving 5 bases between them. The CDR3, as DNA: TGTGCCAGCAGCCAAGGGAGGGAGCAGTTCTTC. Protein: CASSQGREQFF.

This rearrangement joins TRBV9 to TRBJ1-6; D is ambiguous. The CDR3 has 16 residues. The ends were cut back, 0 bases at V and 6 bases at J, with 13 bases in the middle. Germline assignment: CDR1 SGDLS and CDR2 YYNGEE. The CDR3 here is CASSVATGGSNSPLHF. Here the CDR3 DNA reads TGTGCCAGCAGCGTAGCTACTGGTGGGTCTAATTCACCCCTCCACTTT.

The CDR3 nucleotides read TGTGCCAGCAGTTACGGGGGGCAAAATGAAGCTTTCTTT. This translates into CASSYGGQNEAFF. The genes are TRBV6-5 and TRBJ1-1; tentatively, D is TRBD1 (6 bases). The CDR3 sequence is 13 residues long. Trimming took off 2 bases at V and 7 bases at J, with 11 bases between the two ends. Germline V lookup: CDR1 MNHEY, CDR2 SVGAGI.

This sequence joins TRBV11-2 and TRBJ1-3; possibly TRBD1 for D (5 bases). The germline V gene encodes CDR1 SGHAT and CDR2 FQNNGV. Trimming took 7 bases from V and 2 from J, leaving 15 bases between them. The CDR3 consists of 15 residues. In DNA, the CDR3 is TGTGCCAGCACTAGGGGCGGGAGCACTGGAAACACCATATATTTT. It translates to CASTRGGSTGNTIYF. The full variable domain, rest sourced from reference TRBV11-2 and TRBJ1-3, is EAGVAQSPRYKIIEKRQSVAFWCNPISGHATLYWYQQILGQGPKLLIQFQNNGVVDDSQLPKDRFSAERLKGVDSTLKIQPAKLEDSAVYLCASTRGGSTGNTIYFGEGSWLTVV.

A word on this clone: Other DNA sequences from this sample encode an identical CDR3 as well. V usage is TRBV7-9 and J usage is TRBJ2-3; 10 nucleotides align to TRBD2. J was trimmed by 1 base and V by 5 bases; bases with no gene match: 3. The CDR3 consists of 15 residues. Germline V gives CDR1 SEHNR, CDR2 FQNEAQ (reference sequence). The CDR3 sequence is CASSLGLAGTDTQYF. DNA of the CDR3: TGTGCCAGCAGCCTCGGACTAGCGGGCACAGATACGCAGTATTTT.

The CDR3 DNA sequence: TGTGCCAGCAGTTTTACTTTCAACACTGAAGCTTTCTTT. It is translated as CASSFTFNTEAFF. The chain uses TRBV28 and TRBJ1-1; no clear D. This CDR3 is 13 amino acids long. Trimming pared 3 bases from V and 2 bases from J, leaving 7 bases between. Looked up from germline, CDR1 is MDHEN and CDR2 is SYDVKM.

The chain combines TRBV4-3 with TRBJ2-2, with TRBD2 matching over 9 bases. This CDR3 contains 14 residues. V shed 3 bases and J 7 bases; nucleotides not matched to a gene: 3. CDR1 and CDR2 (germline): LGHNA, YSLEER. In DNA, the CDR3 is TGCGCCAGCAGCCAGCGGGAGGGCAACGGGGAGCTGTTTTTT. Protein sequence: CASSQREGNGELFF.

The rearrangement uses TRBV20-1 and TRBJ1-2, with no clear D. Germline CDR1 reads DFQATT; CDR2 reads SNEGSKA (reference sequence). V was cut by 3 bases and J by 9 bases, with 5 bases left in between. The CDR3 is made up of 9 amino acids. DNA for the CDR3: TGCAGTGCTAGCGGCCGCTACACCTTC. As protein: CSASGRYTF.

The genes are TRBV19 and TRBJ1-1, with TRBD1 matching over 7 bases. The germline gives CDR1 LNHDA, CDR2 SQIVND (reference sequence). J gave up 0 bases and V 8 bases, and 6 bases lay outside the gene matches. The CDR3 has 14 residues. CDR3 loop: CASRDRIMNTEAFF. The CDR3 DNA follows: TGTGCCAGTCGGGACAGAATCATGAACACTGAAGCTTTCTTT.

The V call is TRBV27, the J call TRBJ1-4, with TRBD1 matching 9 bases. Germline V lookup: CDR1 MNHEY, CDR2 SMNVEV (reference sequence). The CDR3 runs to 18 residues. J was trimmed by 2 bases and V by 7 bases; bases with no gene match: 14. CDR3 nucleotide sequence: TGTGCCAGCACTTACAGGGGGCTTAACCGACCGACTAATGAAAAACTGTTTTTT. Its translation is CASTYRGLNRPTNEKLFF.

The CDR3 DNA is TGTGCCAGCAGACGAGCGGACAGGGCGGATCAGCCCCAGCATTTT. Its protein is CASRRADRADQPQHF. This chain joins TRBV27 and TRBJ1-5, with TRBD1 identical over 8 bases. Germline assignment: CDR1 MNHEY and CDR2 SMNVEV (reference sequence). V shed 6 bases, J shed 5 bases, and the junction held 9 bases outside the gene matches. There are 15 residues in the CDR3.

The J gene is TRBJ1-5, the V gene TRBV7-3; possible D gene TRBD1, 5 bases. This CDR3 is 13 amino acids long. In germline, CDR1 is SGHTA, CDR2 FQGTGA. Trimming stripped 2 bases from V and 7 bases from J, with 9 bases between. The CDR3 reads CASSLQGGQPQHF. CDR3 sequence (DNA): TGTGCCAGCAGCTTACAGGGTGGCCAGCCCCAGCATTTT.

This sequence joins TRBV19 and TRBJ2-5; 7 bases map to TRBD1. The CDR3 consists of 15 residues. The trim removed 6 bases at V and 0 bases at J, leaving 7 bases unmatched. The germline gives CDR1 LNHDA, CDR2 SQIVND (reference sequence). CDR3 DNA: TGTGCCAGTAGCGTAGGGGGCCTGTACCAAGAGACCCAGTACTTC. This translates into CASSVGGLYQETQYF. Combining the CDR3 with reference TRBV19 and TRBJ2-5 gives the whole variable domain DGGITQSPKYLFRKEGQNVTLSCEQNLNHDAMYWYRQDPGQGLRLIYYSQIVNDFQKGDIAEGYSVSREKKESFPLTVTSAQKNPTAFYLCASSVGGLYQETQYFGPGTRLLVL.

Notes on this clone: Additional DNA sequences in this sample encode the identical CDR3. V usage is TRBV5-5 and J usage is TRBJ1-4; no clear D. This CDR3 has 15 residues. Trimming removed 2 bases from V and 0 bases from J, with 8 bases in between. Germline CDR1 and CDR2: SGHKS and YYEKEE (reference sequence). The CDR3 DNA reads as TGTGCCAGCAGCTTTTCGGGATCAACTAATGAAAAACTGTTTTTT. Translation: CASSFSGSTNEKLFF.

The chain couples TRBV19 to TRBJ1-4; D gene ambiguous. Germline V gene sequence: CDR1 LNHDA, CDR2 SQIVND (reference sequence). V lost 7 bases to trimming and J lost 7 bases, with 22 bases between them. This CDR3 has 16 amino acids. The DNA of the CDR3 is TGTGCCAGTACCACCGCGGGCCGGGCCCGCGGTGAAAAACTGTTTTTT. Its translation: CASTTAGRARGEKLFF.

Remarks on this clone: One end of the junction fails to match germline, which may point to a read error. The rearrangement links TRBV7-3 to TRBJ1-1; D remains unclear. This CDR3 spans 14 amino acids. Germline CDR1 reads SGHTA; CDR2 reads FQGTGA. CDR3 region: CASSLTGPNSEAFF. The DNA for the CDR3 is TGTGCCAGCAGCTTAACGGGCCCGAACTCTGAAGCTTTCTTT.

The V call is TRBV7-8, the J call TRBJ2-5, with TRBD2 matching over 15 bases. The CDR3 runs 19 residues. Germline CDR1 SGHVS, CDR2 FQNEAQ. V shed 5 bases and J 1 base; nucleotides not matched to a gene: 11. The CDR3 region is CASSAGGLAGGIRQETQYF. The CDR3 DNA follows: TGTGCCAGCAGCGCTGGGGGACTAGCGGGAGGTATCCGCCAAGAGACCCAGTACTTC. The complete variable domain, with remaining parts taken from reference TRBV7-8 and TRBJ2-5, reads GAGVSQSPRYKVAKRGQDVALRCDPISGHVSLFWYQQALGQGPEFLTYFQNEAQLDKSGLPSDRFFAERPEGSVSTLKIQRTQQEDSAVYLCASSAGGLAGGIRQETQYFGPGTRLLVL.

The rearrangement links TRBV11-2 to TRBJ2-7, with D perhaps given as TRBD1 or TRBD2 (5 bases each). The ends were cut back, 5 bases at V and 2 bases at J, with 16 bases in the middle. The CDR3 runs 15 residues. Per germline, CDR1 SGHAT and CDR2 FQNNGV. The CDR3 is CASSLNRDGPYEQYF. CDR3 DNA: TGTGCCAGCAGCCTAAACCGGGACGGGCCCTACGAGCAGTACTTC.

The V and J genes are TRBV2 and TRBJ2-5, with 9 bases matching TRBD2. J lost 3 bases, V lost 6 bases, and 5 bases had no gene match. Germline lookup yields CDR1 SNHLY and CDR2 FYNNEI. This CDR3 has 14 residues. Here the CDR3 reads CASRIAGVEETQYF. In DNA, the CDR3 is TGTGCCAGCAGAATAGCGGGAGTTGAAGAGACCCAGTACTTC. Using reference TRBV2 and TRBJ2-5 for the parts outside the CDR3, the full variable domain is EPEVTQTPSHQVTQMGQEVILRCVPISNHLYFYWYRQILGQKVEFLVSFYNNEISEKSEIFDDQFSVERPDGSNFTLKIRSTKLEDSAMYFCASRIAGVEETQYFGPGTRLLVL.

In this sample, this clone turned up once. The chain employs TRBV4-1 and TRBJ2-1, with 9 bases identical to TRBD1. Germline V gene sequence: CDR1 MGHRA, CDR2 YSYEKL. The CDR3 totals 16 residues. V gave up 4 bases and J gave up 5 bases; unmatched junction bases: 9. The CDR3 DNA is TGCGCCAGCAGCCCCCTAGGGACAGGGATCAACAATGAGCAGTTCTTC. Translating gives CASSPLGTGINNEQFF.

Comments on this clone: A read error may produce the germline difference seen at one junction end. The chain couples TRBV7-7 to TRBJ2-3; 11 bases map to TRBD1. Per germline, CDR1 SSHAT and CDR2 FNYEAQ (reference sequence). The CDR3 is made up of 16 amino acids. This CDR3 is CASSLGTGGFSDTQYF. CDR3 nucleotides: TGTGCTAGCAGCTTAGGGACAGGGGGTTTTTCAGATACGCAGTATTTT.